This T cell receptor (beta chain) is from a study of post-analysis software for immune sequencing data. Germline CDR1 and CDR2: SGHKS and YYEKEE (reference sequence). V lost 0 bases to trimming and J lost 4 bases; unmatched junction nucleotides: 3. The CDR3 sequence is 16 residues long. Points from the study as a whole: Samples from a shared batch, those prepared together, strongly co-clustered by F measure. TRBV5-6, TRBV5-1 and TRBV20-1 were among several TRBV segments more frequent in patients than controls. Multiple sclerosis was associated with a significant reduction in normalized Chao1 diversity relative to controls.

Regarding this clonotype: Its antigen is not identified.

Unique molecular identifiers were present in the TCR beta cDNA libraries. A population of roughly 0.9 to 11 million T cells gave rise to about 500,000 cDNA molecules. TCRdb passed the PCR reads through MiXCR, listing each CDR3 protein once. This sample has about 260,000 distinct CDR3 sequences, with 35% to 40% found just once. V usage is TRBV5-5 and J usage is TRBJ2-2, with TRBD2 identical over 10 bases. The source is a girl aged 5 to 17 with multiple sclerosis. The sample taken for sequencing was blood. Here the CDR3 DNA reads TGTGCCAGCAGCTTGGAGACTAGCGGGTTCACCGGGGAGCTGTTTTTT. This gives the protein CASSLETSGFTGELFF.